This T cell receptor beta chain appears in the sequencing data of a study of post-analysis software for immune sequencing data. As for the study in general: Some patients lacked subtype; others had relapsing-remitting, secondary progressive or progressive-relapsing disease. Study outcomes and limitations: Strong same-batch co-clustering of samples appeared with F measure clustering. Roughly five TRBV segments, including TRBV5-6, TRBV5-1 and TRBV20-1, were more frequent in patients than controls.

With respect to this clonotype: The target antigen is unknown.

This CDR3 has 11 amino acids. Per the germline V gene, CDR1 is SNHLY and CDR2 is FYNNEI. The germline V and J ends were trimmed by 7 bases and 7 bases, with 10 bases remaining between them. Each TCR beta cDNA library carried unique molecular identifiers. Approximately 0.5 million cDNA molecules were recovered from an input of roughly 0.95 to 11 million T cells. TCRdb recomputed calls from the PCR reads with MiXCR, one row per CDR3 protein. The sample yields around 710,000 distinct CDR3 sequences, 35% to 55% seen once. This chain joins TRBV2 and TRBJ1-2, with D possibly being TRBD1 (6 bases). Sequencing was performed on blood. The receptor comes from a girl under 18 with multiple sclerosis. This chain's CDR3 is CASKGGSGYTF. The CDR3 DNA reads TGTGCCAGCAAGGGGGGTTCTGGCTACACCTTC.